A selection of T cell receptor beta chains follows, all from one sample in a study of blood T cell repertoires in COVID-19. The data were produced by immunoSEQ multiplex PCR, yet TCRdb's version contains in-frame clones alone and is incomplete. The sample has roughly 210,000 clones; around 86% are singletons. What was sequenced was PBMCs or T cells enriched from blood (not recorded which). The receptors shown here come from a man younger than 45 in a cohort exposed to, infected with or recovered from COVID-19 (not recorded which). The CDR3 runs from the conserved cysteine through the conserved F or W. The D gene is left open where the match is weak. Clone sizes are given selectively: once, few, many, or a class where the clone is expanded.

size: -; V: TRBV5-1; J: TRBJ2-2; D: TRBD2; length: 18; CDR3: CASSDGLAGGPFGGELFF; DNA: TGCGCCAGCAGCGACGGACTAGCGGGAGGGCCCTTCGGCGGGGAGCTGTTTTTT
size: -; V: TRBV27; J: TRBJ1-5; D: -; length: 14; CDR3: CASSLGGLNQPQHF; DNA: TGTGCCAGCAGTTTAGGGGGCCTGAATCAGCCCCAGCATTTT
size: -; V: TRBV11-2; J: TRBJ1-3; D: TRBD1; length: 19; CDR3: CASSLTRQGRGSSGNTIYF; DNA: TGTGCCAGCAGTCTCACCCGACAGGGTCGTGGATCCTCTGGAAACACCATATATTTT
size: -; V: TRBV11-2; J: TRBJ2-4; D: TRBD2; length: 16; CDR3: CASSLVSGSVKNIQYF; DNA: TGTGCCAGCAGCTTAGTAAGCGGGAGTGTCAAAAACATTCAGTACTTC
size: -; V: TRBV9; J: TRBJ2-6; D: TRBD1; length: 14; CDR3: CANSDRAGANVLTF; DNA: TGTGCCAACAGCGACAGGGCTGGGGCCAACGTCCTGACTTTC
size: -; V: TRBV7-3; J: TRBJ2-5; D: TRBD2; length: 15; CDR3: CASSLIAGPGETQYF; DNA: TGTGCCAGCAGCTTGATAGCGGGGCCCGGGGAGACCCAGTACTTC
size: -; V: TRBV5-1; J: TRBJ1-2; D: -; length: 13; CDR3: CASSETGNYGYTF; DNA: TGCGCCAGCAGCGAGACAGGCAACTATGGCTACACCTTC
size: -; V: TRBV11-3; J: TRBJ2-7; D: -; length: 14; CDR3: CASSQGGATYEQYF; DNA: TGTGCCAGCAGCCAAGGGGGGGCAACCTACGAGCAGTACTTC
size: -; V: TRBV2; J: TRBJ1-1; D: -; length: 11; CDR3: CARLVGTEAFF; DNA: TGTGCCCGACTAGTAGGCACTGAAGCTTTCTTT
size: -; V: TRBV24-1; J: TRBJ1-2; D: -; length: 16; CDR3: CATSDTNDRSGRGYTF; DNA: TGTGCCACCAGTGATACCAATGACAGGTCGGGTCGAGGCTACACCTTC
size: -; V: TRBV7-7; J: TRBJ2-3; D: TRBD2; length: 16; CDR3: CASSLVFSGSSDTQYF; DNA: TGTGCTAGCAGCTTAGTTTTTAGCGGGAGTTCCGATACGCAGTATTTT
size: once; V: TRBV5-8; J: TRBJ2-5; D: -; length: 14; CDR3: CASSLGQHQETQYF; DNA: TGTGCCAGCAGCTTGGGACAGCACCAAGAGACCCAGTACTTC
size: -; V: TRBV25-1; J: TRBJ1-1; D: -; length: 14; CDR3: CASSVGRGSPEAFF; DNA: TGTGCCAGCAGTGTTGGACGGGGGTCTCCTGAAGCTTTCTTT
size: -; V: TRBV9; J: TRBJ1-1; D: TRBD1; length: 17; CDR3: CASSGPRGTGPNTEAFF; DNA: TGTGCCAGCAGCGGCCCCAGAGGGACAGGGCCGAACACTGAAGCTTTCTTT
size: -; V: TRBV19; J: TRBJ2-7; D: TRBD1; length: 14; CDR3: CASSTGQTPYEQYF; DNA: TGTGCCAGTAGCACGGGACAGACCCCCTACGAGCAGTACTTC
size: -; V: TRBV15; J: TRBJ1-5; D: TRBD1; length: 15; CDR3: CATSQGQVVIQPQHF; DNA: TGTGCCACCAGCCAGGGACAGGTGGTGATTCAGCCCCAGCATTTT
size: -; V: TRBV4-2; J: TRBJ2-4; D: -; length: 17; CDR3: CASSQGETAWAKNIQYF; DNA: TGTGCCAGCAGCCAAGGGGAGACCGCTTGGGCCAAAAACATTCAGTACTTC
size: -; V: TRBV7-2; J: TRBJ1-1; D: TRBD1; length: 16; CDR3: CASSLMTGPAGTEAFF; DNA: TGTGCCAGCAGCTTAATGACAGGGCCGGCGGGGACTGAAGCTTTCTTT
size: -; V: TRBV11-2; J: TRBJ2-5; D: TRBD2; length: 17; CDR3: CASSLGTSGRLGETQYF; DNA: TGTGCCAGCAGCCTTGGGACTAGCGGGAGGTTGGGGGAGACCCAGTACTTC
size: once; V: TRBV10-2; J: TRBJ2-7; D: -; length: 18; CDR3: CASMGSAGGTRGIYEQYF; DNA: TGCGCCAGCATGGGTTCTGCTGGGGGGACCAGGGGGATTTACGAGCAGTACTTC
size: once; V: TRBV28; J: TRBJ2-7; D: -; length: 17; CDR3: CASSLSGRQGRVYGQYF; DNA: TGTGCCAGCAGTTTATCGGGCCGACAGGGGAGGGTCTACGGGCAGTACTTC
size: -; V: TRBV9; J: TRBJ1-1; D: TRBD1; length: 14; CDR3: CASSPGTVNTEAFF; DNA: TGTGCCAGCAGCCCCGGGACAGTGAACACTGAAGCTTTCTTT
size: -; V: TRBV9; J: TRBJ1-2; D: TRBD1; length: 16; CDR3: CASSPRTGQANYGYTF; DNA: TGTGCCAGCAGCCCGAGGACAGGCCAGGCTAACTATGGCTACACCTTC
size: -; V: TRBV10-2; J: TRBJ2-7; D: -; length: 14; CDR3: CASSPPTVTYEQYF; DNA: TGCGCCAGCAGTCCCCCGACAGTCACCTACGAGCAGTACTTC
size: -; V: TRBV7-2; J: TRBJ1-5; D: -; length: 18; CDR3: CASSLAYGSTEGNQPQHF; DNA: TGTGCCAGCAGCTTAGCGTACGGTAGCACGGAGGGGAATCAGCCCCAGCATTTT
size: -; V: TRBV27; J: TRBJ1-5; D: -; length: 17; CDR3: CASSFSGKAEGRFPQHF; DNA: TGTGCCAGCAGTTTTTCAGGGAAGGCGGAGGGGAGATTTCCCCAGCATTTT
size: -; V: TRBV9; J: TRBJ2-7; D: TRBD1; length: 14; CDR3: CASSVGTAFYEQYF; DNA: TGTGCCAGCAGCGTCGGGACAGCTTTCTACGAGCAGTACTTC
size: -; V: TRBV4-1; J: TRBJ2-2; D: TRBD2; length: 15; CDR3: CASSQGSRGAGELFF; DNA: TGCGCCAGCAGCCAAGGTTCGCGGGGGGCCGGGGAGCTGTTTTTT
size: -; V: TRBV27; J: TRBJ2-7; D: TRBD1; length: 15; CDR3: CASSPDRQGPYEQYF; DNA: TGTGCCAGCAGTCCCGACCGACAGGGGCCCTACGAGCAGTACTTC
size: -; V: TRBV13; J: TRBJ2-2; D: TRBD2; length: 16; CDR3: CASSLVASGKSGELFF; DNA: TGTGCCAGCAGCTTAGTGGCTAGCGGGAAGTCCGGGGAGCTGTTTTTT
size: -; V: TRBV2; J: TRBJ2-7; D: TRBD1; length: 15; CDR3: CASSYGTGSSYEQYF; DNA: TGTGCCAGCAGTTACGGGACAGGGAGCTCCTACGAGCAGTACTTC
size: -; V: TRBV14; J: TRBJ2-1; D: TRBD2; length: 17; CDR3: CASSSTGTRSPFNEQFF; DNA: TGTGCCAGCAGCTCAACCGGGACTAGATCCCCATTCAATGAGCAGTTCTTC
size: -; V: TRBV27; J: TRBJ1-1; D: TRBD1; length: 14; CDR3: CASMVDRRNTEAFF; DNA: TGTGCCAGCATGGTGGACAGGCGTAACACTGAAGCTTTCTTT
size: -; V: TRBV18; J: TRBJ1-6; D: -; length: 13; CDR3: CASSRSGTEPLHF; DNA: TGTGCCAGCTCACGGAGTGGCACGGAACCCCTCCACTTT
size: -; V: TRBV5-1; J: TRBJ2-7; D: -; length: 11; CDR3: CASSSDYEQYF; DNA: TGCGCCAGCAGCTCAGACTACGAGCAGTACTTC
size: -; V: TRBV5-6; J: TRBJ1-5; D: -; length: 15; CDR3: CASSSLGHSWEPQHF; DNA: TGTGCCAGCAGCTCCCTGGGACATTCCTGGGAGCCCCAGCATTTT
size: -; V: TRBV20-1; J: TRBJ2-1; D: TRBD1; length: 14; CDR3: CSASGTGKWNEQFF; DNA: TGCAGTGCTAGTGGGACAGGAAAATGGAATGAGCAGTTCTTC
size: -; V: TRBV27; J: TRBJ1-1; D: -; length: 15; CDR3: CASSLNAYQGTEAFF; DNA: TGTGCCAGCAGTTTAAACGCCTACCAGGGGACTGAAGCTTTCTTT
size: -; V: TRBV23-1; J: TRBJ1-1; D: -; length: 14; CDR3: CAPPQGTEVTEAFF; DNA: TGCGCCCCCCCACAGGGAACCGAAGTCACTGAAGCTTTCTTT
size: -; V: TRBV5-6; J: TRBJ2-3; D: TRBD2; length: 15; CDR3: CASSLGGGSTDTQYF; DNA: TGTGCCAGCAGCTTGGGCGGGGGGAGCACAGATACGCAGTATTTT
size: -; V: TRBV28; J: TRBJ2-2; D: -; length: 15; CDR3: CASSFLQGRAGELFF; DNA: TGTGCCAGCAGTTTTCTTCAGGGTAGGGCCGGGGAGCTGTTTTTT
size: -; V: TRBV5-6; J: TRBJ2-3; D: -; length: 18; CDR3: CASSKWVTRDSPRVTQYF; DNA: TGTGCCAGCAGCAAGTGGGTGACCAGGGATTCCCCCCGGGTTACGCAGTATTTT
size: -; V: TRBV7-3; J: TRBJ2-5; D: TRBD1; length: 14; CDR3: CASSPDRIQETQYF; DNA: TGTGCCAGCAGCCCGGACAGGATCCAAGAGACCCAGTACTTC
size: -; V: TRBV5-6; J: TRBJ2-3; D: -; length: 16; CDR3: CASSFGADPRGDTQYF; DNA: TGTGCCAGCAGTTTTGGCGCGGACCCCCGGGGTGATACGCAGTATTTT
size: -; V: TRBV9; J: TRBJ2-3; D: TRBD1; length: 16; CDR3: CASSVVAGTGVDTQYF; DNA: TGTGCCAGCAGCGTAGTCGCCGGGACAGGGGTAGATACGCAGTATTTT
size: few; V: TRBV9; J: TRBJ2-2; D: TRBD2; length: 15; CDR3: CASSVSGRNTGELFF; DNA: TGTGCCAGCAGCGTTAGCGGGAGGAACACCGGGGAGCTGTTTTTT
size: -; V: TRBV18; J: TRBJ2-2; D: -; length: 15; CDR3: CASSPGRGNTGELFF; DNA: TGTGCCAGCTCCCCTGGTCGAGGGAACACCGGGGAGCTGTTTTTT
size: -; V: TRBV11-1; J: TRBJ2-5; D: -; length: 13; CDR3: CASSFDSTGTQYF; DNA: TGTGCCAGCAGCTTCGATAGCACGGGGACCCAGTACTTC
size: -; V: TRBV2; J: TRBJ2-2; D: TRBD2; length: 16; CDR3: CASSDGGRARTGELFF; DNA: TGTGCCAGCAGTGATGGGGGGAGGGCGAGGACCGGGGAGCTGTTTTTT
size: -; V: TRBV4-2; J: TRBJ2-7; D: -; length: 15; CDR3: CASSQEGTRGSSEYF; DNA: TGTGCCAGCAGCCAAGAAGGGACAAGGGGGTCTTCGGAGTACTTC
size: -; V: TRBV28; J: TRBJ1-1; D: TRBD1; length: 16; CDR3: CASSAQGALGISEAFF; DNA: TGTGCCAGCAGTGCCCAGGGGGCGCTGGGTATTTCTGAAGCTTTCTTT
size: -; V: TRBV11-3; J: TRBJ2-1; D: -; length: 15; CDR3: CASSLREGSYNEQFF; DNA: TGTGCCAGCAGCTTACGGGAAGGGTCCTACAATGAGCAGTTCTTC
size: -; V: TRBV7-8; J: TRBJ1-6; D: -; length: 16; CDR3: CASSLASRGINSPLHF; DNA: TGTGCCAGCAGCTTAGCTTCCAGGGGTATTAATTCACCCCTCCACTTT